One sample yielded the 27 T cell receptor beta chains listed below, sequenced in a study of response to subunit inactivated influenza vaccine. TCRdb used MiXCR to reprocess the RT-PCR reads, holding one entry per CDR3 protein. The sample has around 570,000 distinct CDR3 sequences, about 11% seen once. A further study also used this sample, focusing on T cells expressing NK-cell markers. As that report states: Researchers built TCR beta cDNA using 5'RACE template switching with UMIs.

The source was PBMCs from blood, collected on the day of vaccination. The receptor set was obtained from a middle-aged man who received an inactivated influenza vaccine.

The genes are TRBV18 and TRBJ2-3, with 8 nucleotides matching TRBD1. After removal of 3 bases from V and 6 bases from J, the junction contained 5 bases not matched to a gene. Per germline, CDR1 KGHSH and CDR2 LQKENI. This CDR3 comprises 14 residues. Here the CDR3 reads CASSPGTGQDTQYF. In nucleotides, the CDR3 is TGTGCCAGCTCACCGGGGACAGGACAGGATACGCAGTATTTT. Looking up the rest from reference TRBV18 and TRBJ2-3 gives the full variable domain: NAGVMQNPRHLVRRRGQEARLRCSPMKGHSHVYWYRQLPEEGLKFMVYLQKENIIDESGMPKERFSAEFPKEGPSILRIQQVVRGDSAAYFCASSPGTGQDTQYFGPGTRLTVL.

The rearrangement links TRBV28 to TRBJ2-1, with TRBD1 matching over 7 bases. CDR1 MDHEN and CDR2 SYDVKM come from the germline V gene. The CDR3 length is 14 residues. With V trimmed by 7 bases and J by 4 bases, 7 bases remained unmatched. The CDR3 loop reads CASTSTGTYNEQFF. The CDR3 nucleotides are TGTGCCAGCACTTCGACAGGGACGTACAATGAGCAGTTCTTC.

The J gene is TRBJ2-5, the V gene TRBV7-8; 15 nucleotides align to TRBD2. The CDR3 consists of 18 residues. The trim removed 1 base at V and 2 bases at J, leaving 5 bases unmatched. In germline, CDR1 is SGHVS, CDR2 FQNEAQ. CDR3 coding DNA: TGTGCCAGCAGCTTAGTAGCGGGGACTAGCGGGAGGCAAGAGACCCAGTACTTC. This codes for CASSLVAGTSGRQETQYF.

This clonotype was recorded a few times. V is TRBV29-1 and J is TRBJ2-7; 11 nucleotides line up with TRBD1. This CDR3 has 14 residues. The V and J ends lost 1 base and 4 bases, in that order; junction bases with no gene match: 3. Germline V gives CDR1 SQVTM, CDR2 ANQGSEA. In nucleotides, the CDR3 is TGCAGCGTTGAAGGGACAGGGGGCGGGTACGAGCAGTACTTC. It encodes CSVEGTGGGYEQYF.

The chain combines TRBV28 with TRBJ2-7; D uncertain. The CDR3 has 14 residues. V lost 6 bases, J lost 1 base, and 13 bases lay in between. Germline V gene data show CDR1 as MDHEN and CDR2 as SYDVKM. The CDR3 spells CASSPPALSYEQYF. CDR3 nucleotides: TGTGCCAGCAGCCCCCCAGCCCTATCCTACGAGCAGTACTTC.

Note on this clonotype: The junction and the germline gene differ at one end; a read error may be behind it. The rearrangement joins TRBV2 to TRBJ2-5; D is undetermined. This CDR3 is built from 11 residues. Germline V gives CDR1 SNHLY, CDR2 FYNNEI. CDR3 in DNA: TGTGCCAGCAGTGAACTGGAGACCCACTACTTC. This codes for CASSELETHYF.

This clonotype was detected only a few times. The chain uses TRBV20-1 and TRBJ2-3; TRBD2 is a possible D gene (5 bases). Germline CDR1 DFQATT, CDR2 SNEGSKA (reference sequence). V was shortened by 1 base and J by 2 bases, with 10 bases between the two germline ends. The CDR3 runs to 14 residues. In DNA form, the CDR3 reads TGCAGTGCTAGAGTTCCGGGGAACACAGATACGCAGTATTTT. Translation: CSARVPGNTDTQYF.

This clonotype occurred a few times. V is TRBV27 and J is TRBJ2-7, with 8 bases that match TRBD1. This CDR3 contains 14 residues. V trimming: 1 base; J trimming: 6 bases; junction bases outside the gene matches: 5. Germline V gives CDR1 MNHEY, CDR2 SMNVEV (reference sequence). CDR3 protein: CASSLYRGVGEQYF. The CDR3 DNA is TGTGCCAGCAGTTTATACAGGGGGGTGGGCGAGCAGTACTTC.

This clonotype turned up a few times. CDR3 in amino acids: CASSPQPSVGNEQFF. The CDR3 DNA sequence: TGTGCCAGCAGCCCCCAGCCTAGCGTAGGGAATGAGCAGTTCTTC. This chain links TRBV7-2 with TRBJ2-1, with D tentatively TRBD2 (6 bases). This CDR3 is 15 amino acids long. V lost 5 bases and J 7 bases, leaving 18 bases between the germline ends. Germline CDR1 reads SGHTA; CDR2 reads FQGNSA.

The J gene is TRBJ1-1, the V gene TRBV7-2; a weak D match, TRBD1 (5 bases). This CDR3 is 16 amino acids long. V lost 2 bases to trimming and J lost 1 base, with 14 bases between them. The V gene's germline CDR1 is SGHTA and CDR2 FQGNSA. CDR3 amino acids: CASSLFLRDGNTEAFF. CDR3 coding DNA: TGTGCCAGCAGCTTATTCCTCCGGGACGGGAACACTGAAGCTTTCTTT.

This clonotype has a count of ten or more. This rearrangement joins TRBV12-3 or TRBV12-4 to TRBJ2-1, with 7 bases identical to TRBD2. V lost 3 bases to trimming and J lost 14 bases; unmatched junction nucleotides: 10. This CDR3 contains 13 residues. In DNA, the CDR3 is TGTGCCAGCAGTTTGTCCCGGGGGGAGTGGGAGTTCTTC. Its translation is CASSLSRGEWEFF.

This clonotype was counted at least ten times. Because the CDR3's place on the DNA is in doubt, the DNA is left out and the CDR3 is given as listed by TCRdb. The gene calls are TRBV6-2 or TRBV6-3 and TRBJ2-7; TRBD2, the table's D call, lacks a check against the DNA. With termini counted, the CDR3 has 14 amino acids. Germline V gene lookup returns CDR1 MNHEY and CDR2 SVGEGT. The CDR3 sequence: CASSSSGGFYEQYF.

This clonotype showed up just a few times. The chain combines TRBV6-1 with TRBJ2-1; D uncertain. V was cut by 5 bases and J by 5 bases, with 16 bases left in between. The CDR3 is made up of 15 amino acids. Germline assignment: CDR1 MNHNS and CDR2 SASEGT. This CDR3 reads CASSRGPGGHNEQFF. The CDR3 DNA follows: TGTGCCAGCAGTCGCGGACCCGGTGGCCACAATGAGCAGTTCTTC.

The chain is built from TRBV27 and TRBJ2-7; 10 positions agree with TRBD2. With 6 bases clipped from V and 0 bases from J, the junction kept 11 bases outside the gene matches. The CDR3 covers 17 residues. Germline loops: CDR1 MNHEY, CDR2 SMNVEV (reference sequence). Here the CDR3 DNA reads TGTGCCAGCAGCCAAATAGCGGGGGGACTACTCTCCTACGAGCAGTACTTC. Translation: CASSQIAGGLLSYEQYF.

This clonotype was recorded a few times. The chain links TRBV11-1 to TRBJ2-1; the match to TRBD2 covers 7 bases. CDR1 and CDR2 from the germline V gene are SGHAT and FQDESV (reference sequence). This CDR3 is 18 amino acids long. With 5 bases clipped from V and 0 bases from J, the junction kept 13 bases outside the gene matches. Here the CDR3 reads CASSPRPGLPSSYNEQFF. The DNA for the CDR3 is TGTGCCAGCAGCCCCCGACCGGGACTACCGAGCTCCTACAATGAGCAGTTCTTC. The variable domain in full, with the rest retrieved from reference TRBV11-1 and TRBJ2-1, is EAEVAQSPRYKITEKSQAVAFWCDPISGHATLYWYRQILGQGPELLVQFQDESVVDDSQLPKDRFSAERLKGVDSTLKIQPAELGDSAMYLCASSPRPGLPSSYNEQFFGPGTRLTVL.

This clonotype appeared many times. This chain joins TRBV4-3 and TRBJ2-7; the D gene is possibly TRBD2 (6 bases). V shed 3 bases and J shed 0 bases, with 21 bases lying between them. The CDR3 is 18 amino acids. In germline, CDR1 is LGHNA, CDR2 YSLEER. DNA of the CDR3: TGCGCCAGCAGCCAGAGGGTGGAAGGTGGAGGGAACTCCTACGAGCAGTACTTC. The encoded protein is CASSQRVEGGGNSYEQYF.

There are a few counts of this clonotype. The chain is built from TRBV7-2 and TRBJ2-7; the match to TRBD1 covers 8 bases. The trim removed 5 bases at V and 2 bases at J, leaving 8 bases unmatched. The CDR3 covers 15 residues. Germline loops: CDR1 SGHTA, CDR2 FQGNSA. The CDR3 is CASSITPGGAYEQYF. For the CDR3, the DNA is TGTGCCAGCAGCATAACCCCAGGGGGCGCCTACGAGCAGTACTTC.

This clonotype was counted at least ten times. The chain couples TRBV12-3 or TRBV12-4 to TRBJ1-1; D gene unclear. V lost 3 bases and J lost 4, with 6 bases in between. The CDR3 is 12 residues long. In nucleotides, the CDR3 is TGTGCCAGCAGTTTCTGGGGCACTGAAGCTTTCTTT. Its protein is CASSFWGTEAFF.

The chain combines TRBV4-3 with TRBJ1-3; D is unresolved. The germline CDR1 and CDR2 sequences are LGHNA and YSLEER. Trimming took off 1 base at V and 4 bases at J, with 11 bases between the two ends. This CDR3 is built from 15 residues. The CDR3 loop reads CASSQGLVRGNTIYF. DNA for the CDR3: TGCGCCAGCAGCCAAGGACTAGTTCGCGGAAACACCATATATTTT.

This clonotype turned up a few times. The chain is built from TRBV7-9 and TRBJ2-1; TRBD2 matches at 9 bases. This CDR3 spans 16 amino acids. CDR1 and CDR2 from the germline V gene are SEHNR and FQNEAQ (reference sequence). The junction had 6 bases not matched to a gene; V was cut back by 6 bases and J by 0 bases. The DNA of the CDR3 is TGTGCCAGCAGAACCTTTAGCGGGAGCTCCTACAATGAGCAGTTCTTC. Translating gives CASRTFSGSSYNEQFF.

This clonotype came up a few times. V gene TRBV20-1 combines with J gene TRBJ1-1; weak D call: TRBD1 (6 bases). Trimming removed 3 bases from V and 4 bases from J, with 15 bases in between. From germline, CDR1 is DFQATT and CDR2 SNEGSKA (reference sequence). CDR3 length equals 14 residues. The CDR3 reads CSARTGAVGTEAFF. CDR3 in DNA: TGCAGTGCTAGGACAGGAGCGGTGGGCACTGAAGCTTTCTTT.

In its sample, this clonotype was seen a few times. The chain employs TRBV29-1 and TRBJ2-1; D remains ambiguous. Trimming removed 7 bases at V and 0 bases at J, with 16 bases between. This CDR3 comprises 15 residues. Germline V gene data show CDR1 as SQVTM and CDR2 as ANQGSEA. CDR3 in amino acids: CSAPRAPSSYNEQFF. In nucleotides, the CDR3 is TGCAGCGCTCCAAGGGCTCCAAGCTCCTACAATGAGCAGTTCTTC.

This clonotype was counted at least ten times. The chain recombines TRBV28 with TRBJ2-3; D may be TRBD2 (7 bases). The CDR3 is 20 residues long. V was shortened by 3 bases and J by 0 bases, with 25 bases between the two germline ends. Germline CDR1 and CDR2: MDHEN and SYDVKM. CDR3: CASSFPRGGRGGSSTDTQYF. CDR3 in DNA: TGTGCCAGCAGTTTCCCGAGGGGGGGCAGGGGAGGGTCTAGCACAGATACGCAGTATTTT. Looking up the rest from reference TRBV28 and TRBJ2-3 gives the full variable domain: DVKVTQSSRYLVKRTGEKVFLECVQDMDHENMFWYRQDPGLGLRLIYFSYDVKMKEKGDIPEGYSVSREKKERFSLILESASTNQTSMYLCASSFPRGGRGGSSTDTQYFGPGTRLTVL.

This clonotype was seen many times. J is TRBJ2-2 and V is TRBV6-5, with a possible D match to TRBD1 (5 bases). Trimming cost V 2 bases and J 6 bases, with 16 bases left between them. The CDR3 has 16 amino acids. Germline CDR1 and CDR2: MNHEY and SVGAGI. The CDR3 reads CASSYGNQGFSGELFF. DNA of the CDR3: TGTGCCAGCAGTTACGGCAACCAGGGTTTTTCCGGGGAGCTGTTTTTT.

This clonotype was seen a handful of times. CDR3 in amino acids: CASSYSRAGSYEQYF. CDR3 DNA sequence: TGTGCCAGCAGTTACTCGAGAGCGGGGTCCTACGAGCAGTACTTC. V usage is TRBV6-5 and J usage is TRBJ2-7; 7 positions agree with TRBD2. This CDR3 has 15 amino acids. The germline gives CDR1 MNHEY, CDR2 SVGAGI. V dropped 0 bases and J dropped 1; count of bases not matched to a gene: 3.

The sample holds a few counts of this clonotype. The CDR3 DNA follows: TGTGCCAGCAGCTTAGAAGGAATTCCAGATACGCAGTATTTT. This gives the protein CASSLEGIPDTQYF. The V and J genes are TRBV7-2 and TRBJ2-3; D uncertain. Germline lookup yields CDR1 SGHTA and CDR2 FQGNSA. The length of the CDR3 is 14 residues. V lost 1 base and J lost 4, with 9 bases in between. Full variable domain (remainder filled in from reference TRBV7-2 and TRBJ2-3): GAGVSQSPSNKVTEKGKDVELRCDPISGHTALYWYRQSLGQGLEFLIYFQGNSAPDKSGLPSDRFSAERTGGSVSTLTIQRTQQEDSAVYLCASSLEGIPDTQYFGPGTRLTVL.

This chain uses TRBV2 with TRBJ2-1, with TRBD2 identical over 11 bases. V lost 4 bases and J lost 4; bases outside the gene matches: 9. CDR1 is SNHLY and CDR2 is FYNNEI in the germline V gene. The CDR3 sequence is 17 residues long. DNA of the CDR3: TGTGCCAGCAGTGTACTACGACTAGCGGGAAGTTACAATGAGCAGTTCTTC. Protein product: CASSVLRLAGSYNEQFF.